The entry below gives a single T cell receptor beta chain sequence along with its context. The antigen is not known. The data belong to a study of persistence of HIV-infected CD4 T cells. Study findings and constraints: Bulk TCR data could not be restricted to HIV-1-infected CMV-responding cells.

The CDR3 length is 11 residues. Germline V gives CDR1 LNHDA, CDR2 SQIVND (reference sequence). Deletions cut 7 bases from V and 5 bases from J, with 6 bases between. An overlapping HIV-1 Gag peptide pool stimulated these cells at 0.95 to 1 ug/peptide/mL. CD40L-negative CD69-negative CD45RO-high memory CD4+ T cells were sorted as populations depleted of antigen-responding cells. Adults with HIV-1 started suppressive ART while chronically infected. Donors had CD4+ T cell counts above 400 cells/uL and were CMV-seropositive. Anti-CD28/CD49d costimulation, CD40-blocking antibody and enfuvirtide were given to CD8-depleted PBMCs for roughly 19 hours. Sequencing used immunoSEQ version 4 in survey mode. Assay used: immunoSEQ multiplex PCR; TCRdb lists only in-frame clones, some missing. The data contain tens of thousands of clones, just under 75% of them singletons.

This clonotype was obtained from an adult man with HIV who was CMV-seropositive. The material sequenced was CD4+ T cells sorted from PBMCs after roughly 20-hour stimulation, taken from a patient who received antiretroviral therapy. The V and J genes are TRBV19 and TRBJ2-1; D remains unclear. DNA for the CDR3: TGTGCCAGTATAAGAAACAATGAGCAGTTCTTC. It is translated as CASIRNNEQFF.